This T cell receptor (beta chain) was profiled in a study of metastatic and nonmetastatic thyroid tumors. Looking at the study overall: Peripheral blood and tumor or nodule samples from malignant and benign thyroid patients were compared. Broader study findings: It was reportedly found that TCR beta diversity was significantly higher in malignant thyroid tumors than in benign nodules, a difference seen in both blood and tumor samples.

No treatment of any kind had been given to any patient before thyroid surgery. The CDR3 consists of 13 residues. V lost 6 bases to trimming and J lost 3 bases, with 12 bases between them. In germline, CDR1 is DFQATT, CDR2 SNEGSKA (reference sequence). Authors' processing steps: Clinicopathological groups supplied CDR3 differences that were used to build a distant-metastasis classifier for papillary thyroid cancer. Using MiXCR, TCRdb reanalyzed the PCR reads. TCRdb, not the authors, supplied the V and J calls. Of about 30,000 clones in the sample, about 10% were seen once. To note about this clone: Its target is unknown.

This receptor was taken from a female donor with papillary thyroid cancer or a benign thyroid nodule (not recorded which). Some clones in this sample may be carry-over from other donors' samples. The specimen was blood. This chain links TRBV20-1 with TRBJ1-3; D is perhaps TRBD1 (5 bases). The CDR3 region has the DNA TGCAGTGCCCTGTGGGGCATTGGAAACACCATATATTTT. This translates into CSALWGIGNTIYF.